This T cell receptor beta chain was sequenced during a study of radiotherapy plus CTLA-4 blockade in lung cancer. Study outcomes and limitations: Interferon-beta and early blood T cell clone dynamics reportedly predicted response best. Subsequent to radiotherapy plus ipilimumab, tumor-derived TCR clones underwent expansion in blood.

This table comes from immunoSEQ multiplex PCR, and its TCRdb copy is limited to in-frame clones, with some not included. The sample comprises about 93,000 clones, roughly 88% of which are singletons, and more than 4.5% rests with the top ten. As for this clone: The target antigen is unknown.

The CDR3 extends over 14 amino acids. Germline V lookup: CDR1 SGHRS, CDR2 YFSETQ. V lost 4 bases to trimming and J lost 3 bases, with 13 bases between them. This clonotype was obtained from a human donor with non-small cell lung cancer that progressed on radiotherapy plus ipilimumab. The rearrangement uses TRBV5-1 and TRBJ1-1; D uncertain. The specimen was peripheral blood, collected from a patient treated with radiotherapy plus ipilimumab. This CDR3 is CASSPQTVDTEAFF. The CDR3 DNA follows: TGCGCCAGCAGCCCCCAAACCGTAGACACTGAAGCTTTCTTT.